The rows below give T cell receptor beta chains drawn from one sample of a study of blood T cell repertoires in COVID-19. Clones were sequenced by immunoSEQ multiplex PCR, and TCRdb holds only the in-frame ones, with some missing. Of roughly 100,000 clones listed, more than 80% are singletons. Material for sequencing was peripheral blood. The source is a woman aged 80 or older with acute or convalescent COVID-19. Each CDR3 is given with its conserved first and last residue. Each record gives: clone size, D gene, V gene, J gene, CDR3 protein, CDR3 DNA. The D gene is left open where the match is weak. Not every row has a clone size; where given, it reads once, few, many or a size class.

>.|TRBD2|TRBV28|TRBJ2-5
CASSHPTGTSQTQYF
TGTGCCAGCAGCCATCCAACCGGGACTAGCCAGACCCAGTACTTC
>.|TRBD1|TRBV27|TRBJ1-1
CASRGQGAVGLVNTEAFF
TGTGCCAGCAGGGGCCAGGGGGCGGTTGGGTTGGTGAACACTGAAGCTTTCTTT
>.|TRBD1|TRBV19|TRBJ1-5
CATNRGGIGNQPQHF
TGTGCCACGAACAGGGGGGGTATCGGCAATCAGCCCCAGCATTTT
>.|.|TRBV24-1|TRBJ2-3
CATSDTTRGSWLDTQYF
TGTGCCACCAGTGATACCACCCGAGGGTCGTGGTTGGATACGCAGTATTTT
>.|.|TRBV6-2/TRBV6-3|TRBJ2-7
CASSNSISYEQYF
TGTGCCAGCAGTAACAGTATCTCCTACGAGCAGTACTTC
>.|.|TRBV2|TRBJ1-6
CASVRDSIRNSPLHF
TGTGCCAGCGTTAGGGACTCCATTCGTAATTCACCCCTCCACTTT
>.|.|TRBV2|TRBJ2-1
CASRANRAGYNEQFF
TGTGCCAGCAGAGCGAACAGGGCCGGCTACAATGAGCAGTTCTTC
>once|TRBD2|TRBV19|TRBJ2-3
CASSTHSGTSIYTQYF
TGTGCCAGTAGTACCCATTCCGGGACTAGCATCTATACGCAGTATTTT
>.|TRBD2|TRBV10-3|TRBJ2-5
CAISESTTSAKTQYF
TGTGCCATCAGTGAGTCGACTACTAGCGCAAAGACCCAGTACTTC
>.|TRBD1|TRBV5-5|TRBJ1-1
CASSLARTGSAEAFF
TGTGCCAGCAGCTTGGCTAGGACAGGGTCGGCCGAAGCTTTCTTT
>.|.|TRBV7-9|TRBJ2-7
CASSLGASYYEQYF
TGTGCCAGCAGCTTAGGCGCAAGCTACTACGAGCAGTACTTC
>.|TRBD2|TRBV5-4|TRBJ2-2
CASSLGLAGGRDTGELFF
TGTGCCAGCAGCCTTGGACTAGCGGGGGGCCGGGACACCGGGGAGCTGTTTTTT
>.|TRBD1|TRBV2|TRBJ2-7
CASSVQGFGTYEQYF
TGTGCCAGCAGCGTACAGGGGTTTGGCACCTACGAGCAGTACTTC
>.|.|TRBV29-1|TRBJ2-1
CSSTGYNEQFF
TGCAGCTCAACAGGTTACAATGAGCAGTTCTTC
>.|.|TRBV11-2|TRBJ2-3
CASSFSGGDTQYF
TGTGCCAGCAGCTTTAGTGGGGGGGATACGCAGTATTTT
>.|TRBD1|TRBV18|TRBJ1-5
CASSPGTGVQPQHF
TGTGCCAGCTCACCCGGGACAGGGGTTCAGCCCCAGCATTTT
>once|TRBD1|TRBV19|TRBJ1-5
CASSKMGQNSNQPQHF
TGTGCCAGTAGCAAAATGGGACAGAATAGCAATCAGCCCCAGCATTTT
>.|TRBD2|TRBV10-3|TRBJ2-3
CAIRDLAGGRTDTQYF
TGTGCCATCAGGGACCTAGCGGGGGGGCGCACAGATACGCAGTATTTT
>.|.|TRBV7-9|TRBJ2-4
CASSLGTAAKNIQYF
TGTGCCAGCAGCTTAGGGACTGCTGCCAAAAACATTCAGTACTTC
>.|.|TRBV4-1|TRBJ2-1
CASSPIKGRSSYNEQFF
TGCGCCAGCAGCCCAATAAAGGGGAGGAGCTCCTACAATGAGCAGTTCTTC
>.|.|TRBV9|TRBJ1-6
CASSVGTVNSPLHF
TGTGCCAGCAGCGTAGGAACAGTTAATTCACCCCTCCACTTT
>.|.|TRBV5-5|TRBJ2-1
CASSLMGPSSYNEQFF
TGTGCCAGCAGCTTGATGGGCCCTTCCTCCTACAATGAGCAGTTCTTC
>once|.|TRBV18|TRBJ1-2
CASSATGYGYTF
TGTGCCAGCTCAGCTACAGGCTATGGCTACACCTTC
>once|TRBD1|TRBV5-4|TRBJ2-5
CASSLEGQGRETQYF
TGTGCCAGCAGCTTGGAGGGACAGGGGAGAGAGACCCAGTACTTC
>.|.|TRBV4-3|TRBJ2-7
CASSQEGRGHVEQYF
TGCGCCAGCAGCCAAGAAGGTCGAGGGCACGTCGAGCAGTACTTC
>.|TRBD1|TRBV19|TRBJ1-2
CASRTGVGLTYGYTF
TGTGCCAGTAGGACAGGGGTAGGGTTGACCTATGGCTACACCTTC
>.|TRBD2|TRBV13|TRBJ2-2
CASSLRTSGGANTGELFF
TGTGCCAGCAGCCTCCGGACTAGCGGGGGCGCGAACACCGGGGAGCTGTTTTTT
>.|.|TRBV7-8|TRBJ1-3
CASSPGVSGNTIYF
TGTGCCAGCAGCCCAGGGGTTTCTGGAAACACCATATATTTT
>once|TRBD1|TRBV29-1|TRBJ2-3
CSVEDRGQLTDTQYF
TGCAGCGTTGAAGACCGGGGACAGCTCACAGATACGCAGTATTTT
>.|TRBD2|TRBV20-1|TRBJ2-1
CSAPSGVNEFF
TGCAGTGCTCCTAGCGGGGTAAATGAGTTCTTC
>once|.|TRBV12-3/TRBV12-4|TRBJ1-1
CASSLAVNTEAFF
TGTGCCAGCAGTTTAGCCGTGAACACTGAAGCTTTCTTT
>.|TRBD1|TRBV29-1|TRBJ1-1
CSVNRGITEAFF
TGCAGCGTTAACAGGGGGATCACTGAAGCTTTCTTT